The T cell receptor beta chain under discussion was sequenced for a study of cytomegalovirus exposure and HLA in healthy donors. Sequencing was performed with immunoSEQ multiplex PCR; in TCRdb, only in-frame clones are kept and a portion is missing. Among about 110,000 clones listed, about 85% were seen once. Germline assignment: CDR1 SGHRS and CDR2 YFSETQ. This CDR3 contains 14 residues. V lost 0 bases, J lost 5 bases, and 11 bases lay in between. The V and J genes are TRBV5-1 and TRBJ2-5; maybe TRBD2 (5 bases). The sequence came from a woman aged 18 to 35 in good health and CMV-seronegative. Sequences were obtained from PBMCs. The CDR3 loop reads CASSLGYTGETQYF. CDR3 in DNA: TGCGCCAGCAGCTTGGGATACACGGGGGAGACCCAGTACTTC.